This T cell receptor (beta chain) was obtained from a study of blood T cell repertoires in COVID-19. The wider study: COVID-19 samples from acute and convalescent phases originated in the United States, Italy and Spain.

Germline CDR1 SEHNR, CDR2 FQNEAQ (reference sequence). V lost 1 base, J lost 4 bases, and 8 bases lay in between. This CDR3 region has 13 residues. Method: immunoSEQ multiplex PCR; TCRdb's copy keeps in-frame clones and lacks some. Of 150,000 to 200,000 clones in the sample, 84% were seen once. V usage is TRBV7-9 and J usage is TRBJ2-7, with D maybe TRBD2 (5 bases). Sequencing was done on a sample of peripheral blood. The TCR sequence derives from a human donor with acute or convalescent COVID-19. The donor label of this sample is uncertain. CDR3 sequence: CASSLVGGYEQYF. The CDR3 nucleotides read TGTGCCAGCAGCTTAGTCGGAGGATACGAGCAGTACTTC.